A single sample is the source of the 12 T cell receptor beta chains below, sequenced in a study of cytomegalovirus exposure and HLA in healthy donors. The PCR was carried out with 60 Vbeta primers and 13 Jbeta primers. The method was immunoSEQ multiplex PCR; TCRdb's version includes in-frame clones alone and lacks a portion of them. Here the sample table reports 100,000 to 150,000 clones. The sample comprised PBMCs. The source is a woman aged 35 to 49 in good health and CMV-seropositive.

The chain is built from TRBV15 and TRBJ2-2; 11 bases map to TRBD2. J was trimmed by 4 bases and V by 0 bases; bases with no gene match: 4. The CDR3 length is 17 residues. Germline lookup yields CDR1 LNHNV and CDR2 YYDKDF (reference sequence). The DNA of the CDR3 is TGTGCCACCAGCAGAGACTTTGGGACTAGCGGCACCGGGGAGCTGTTTTTT. Translating it yields CATSRDFGTSGTGELFF.

In the case of this clone: In the same sample, other DNA sequences code for this CDR3. This chain joins TRBV5-5 and TRBJ2-3; 8 nucleotides match TRBD1. In germline, CDR1 is SGHKS, CDR2 YYEKEE (reference sequence). V lost 0 bases to trimming and J lost 3 bases; unmatched junction nucleotides: 6. The length of the CDR3 is 16 residues. This CDR3 reads CASSLGETGGTDTQYF. In DNA form, the CDR3 reads TGTGCCAGCAGCTTGGGGGAAACAGGGGGAACAGATACGCAGTATTTT.

The chain links TRBV7-8 to TRBJ2-7; 11 nucleotides align to TRBD2. CDR1 and CDR2 from the germline V gene are SGHVS and FQNEAQ. With 5 bases clipped from V and 3 bases from J, the junction kept 15 bases outside the gene matches. The CDR3 consists of 18 residues. CDR3 in amino acids: CASSIWTSGRATFYEQYF. The CDR3, as DNA: TGTGCCAGCAGCATCTGGACTAGCGGGCGAGCTACTTTCTACGAGCAGTACTTC.

The chain uses TRBV6-5 and TRBJ2-5; 13 nucleotides agree with TRBD2. After removal of 6 bases from V and 5 bases from J, the junction contained 6 bases not matched to a gene. The CDR3 has 15 amino acids. Germline V gives CDR1 MNHEY, CDR2 SVGAGI. DNA for the CDR3: TGTGCCAGCAGCCCTGGACTAGCGGGAGTGGAGACCCAGTACTTC. This codes for CASSPGLAGVETQYF.

The chain employs TRBV6-5 and TRBJ2-7; 8 bases are a match to TRBD2. CDR1 and CDR2 from the germline V gene are MNHEY and SVGAGI. The CDR3 contains 14 residues. Germline trimming cut 7 bases from V and 6 bases from J; bases unmatched to any gene: 11. The CDR3 spells CASTLSGSQSEQYF. CDR3 in DNA: TGTGCCAGCACCCTAAGCGGGAGTCAGTCCGAGCAGTACTTC.

This chain connects TRBV12-5 to TRBJ2-7; weak D call: TRBD2 (5 bases). There are 19 residues in the CDR3. Trimming pared 3 bases from V and 2 bases from J, leaving 26 bases between. Germline CDR1 and CDR2: LGHNT and FRNRAP. CDR3 in DNA: TGTGCTAGTGGTTTTACCCGCGCTACAGCGGCCAGTCCCACCTACGAGCAGTACTTC. It translates to CASGFTRATAASPTYEQYF.

The chain couples TRBV5-6 to TRBJ1-1; D gene uncertain. Trimming stripped 1 base from V and 1 base from J, with 8 bases between. The CDR3 spans 14 residues. CDR1 is SGHDT and CDR2 is YYEEEE in the germline V gene. The CDR3 nucleotides are TGTGCCAGCAGCTTGAGACGGGGGAACACTGAAGCTTTCTTT. Its translation: CASSLRRGNTEAFF.

V and J are TRBV19 and TRBJ2-2; 14 positions agree with TRBD2. The CDR3 spans 15 residues. The V and J ends lost 4 bases and 9 bases, in that order; junction bases with no gene match: 4. Looked up from germline, CDR1 is LNHDA and CDR2 is SQIVND (reference sequence). CDR3 DNA: TGTGCCAGTAGTACGACTAGCGGGAGGGCCCGGGAGCTGTTTTTT. Its translation is CASSTTSGRARELFF.

The genes are TRBV10-3 and TRBJ2-1, with 7 positions matching TRBD2. With 2 bases clipped from V and 0 bases from J, the junction kept 7 bases outside the gene matches. The CDR3 totals 17 residues. Germline assignment: CDR1 ENHRY and CDR2 SYGVKD. The CDR3 region has the DNA TGTGCCATCAGTGAGACCACTTTAGCGGGCTCCTACAATGAGCAGTTCTTC. Protein sequence: CAISETTLAGSYNEQFF.

The chain links TRBV28 to TRBJ2-7; 7 nucleotides agree with TRBD1. Germline trimming cut 3 bases from V and 4 bases from J; bases unmatched to any gene: 12. The length of the CDR3 is 16 residues. Germline V CDR1 and CDR2: MDHEN, SYDVKM. The DNA for the CDR3 is TGTGCCAGCAGTTTGGGCGTGACAGGGTTTAGGTACGAGCAGTACTTC. It yields the protein CASSLGVTGFRYEQYF.

This chain connects TRBV2 to TRBJ1-5, with 7 bases fitting TRBD1. The germline CDR1 and CDR2 sequences are SNHLY and FYNNEI. V lost 7 bases to trimming and J lost 2 bases; unmatched junction nucleotides: 8. The CDR3 sequence is 15 residues long. As DNA, the CDR3 is TGTGCCAGCACCAAACGGACAGGCCGCAATCAGCCCCAGCATTTT. Translated, it gives CASTKRTGRNQPQHF.

The V call is TRBV7-9, the J call TRBJ2-1; 7 bases map to TRBD2. With 5 bases clipped from V and 8 bases from J, the junction kept 15 bases outside the gene matches. This CDR3 has 16 amino acids. Germline CDR1 is SEHNR and CDR2 is FQNEAQ (reference sequence). CDR3 region: CASSETSDPRSHEQFF. The CDR3 nucleotides read TGTGCCAGCAGCGAAACTAGCGACCCACGGTCCCATGAGCAGTTCTTC.